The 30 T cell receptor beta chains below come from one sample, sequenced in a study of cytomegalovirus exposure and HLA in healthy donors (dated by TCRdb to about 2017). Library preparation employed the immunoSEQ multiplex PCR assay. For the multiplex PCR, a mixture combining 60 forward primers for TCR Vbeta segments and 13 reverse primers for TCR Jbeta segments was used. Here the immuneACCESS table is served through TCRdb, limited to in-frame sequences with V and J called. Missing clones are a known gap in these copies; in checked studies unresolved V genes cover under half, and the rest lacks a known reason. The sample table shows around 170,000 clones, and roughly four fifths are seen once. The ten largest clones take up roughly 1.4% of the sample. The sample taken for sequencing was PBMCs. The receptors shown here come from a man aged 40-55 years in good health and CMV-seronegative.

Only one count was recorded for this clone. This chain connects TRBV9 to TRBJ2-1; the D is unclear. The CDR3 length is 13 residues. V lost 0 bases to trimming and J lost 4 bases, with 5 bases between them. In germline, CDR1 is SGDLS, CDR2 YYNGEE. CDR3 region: CASSVALYNEQFF. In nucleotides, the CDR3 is TGTGCCAGCAGCGTAGCTCTGTACAATGAGCAGTTCTTC.

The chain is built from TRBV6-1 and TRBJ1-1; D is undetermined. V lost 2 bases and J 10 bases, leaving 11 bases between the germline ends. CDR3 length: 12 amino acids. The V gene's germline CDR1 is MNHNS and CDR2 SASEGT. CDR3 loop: CASSEPVALAFF. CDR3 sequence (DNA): TGTGCCAGCAGTGAACCCGTCGCGTTAGCTTTCTTT.

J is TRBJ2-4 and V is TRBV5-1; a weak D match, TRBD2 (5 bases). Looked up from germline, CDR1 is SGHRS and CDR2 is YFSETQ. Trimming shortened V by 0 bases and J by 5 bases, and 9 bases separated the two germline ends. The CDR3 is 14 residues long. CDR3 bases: TGCGCCAGCAGCTTGGGAGGGCCTGAAAACATTCAGTACTTC. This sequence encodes CASSLGGPENIQYF.

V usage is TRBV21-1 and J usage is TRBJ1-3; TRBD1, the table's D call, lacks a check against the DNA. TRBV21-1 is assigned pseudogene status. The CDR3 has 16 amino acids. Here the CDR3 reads CASSIPGDSSGNTIYF. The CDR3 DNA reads TGTGCCAGCAGCATCCCCGGGGACAGCTCTGGAAACACCATATATTTT.

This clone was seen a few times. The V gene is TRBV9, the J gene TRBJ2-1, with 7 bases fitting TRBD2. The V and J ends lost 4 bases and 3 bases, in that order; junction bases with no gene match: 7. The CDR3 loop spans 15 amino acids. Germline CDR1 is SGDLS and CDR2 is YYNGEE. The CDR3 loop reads CASSPSGTIYNEQFF. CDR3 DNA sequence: TGTGCCAGCAGCCCTTCCGGGACTATCTACAATGAGCAGTTCTTC.

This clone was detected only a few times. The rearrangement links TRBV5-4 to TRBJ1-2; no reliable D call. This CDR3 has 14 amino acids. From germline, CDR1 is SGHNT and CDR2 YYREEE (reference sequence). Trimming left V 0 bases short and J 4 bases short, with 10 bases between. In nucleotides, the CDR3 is TGTGCCAGCAGCTTGGCCGGGATGTCCTATGGCTACACCTTC. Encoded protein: CASSLAGMSYGYTF. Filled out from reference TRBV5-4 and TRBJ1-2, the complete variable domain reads ETGVTQSPTHLIKTRGQQVTLRCSSQSGHNTVSWYQQALGQGPQFIFQYYREEENGRGNFPPRFSGLQFPNYSSELNVNALELDDSALYLCASSLAGMSYGYTFGSGTRLTVV.

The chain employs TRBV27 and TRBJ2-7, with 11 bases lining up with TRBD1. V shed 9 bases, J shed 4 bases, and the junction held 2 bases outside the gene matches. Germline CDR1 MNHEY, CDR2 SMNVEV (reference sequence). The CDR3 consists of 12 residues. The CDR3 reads CARDRGPYEQYF. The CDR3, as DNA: TGTGCCAGGGACAGGGGGCCGTACGAGCAGTACTTC.

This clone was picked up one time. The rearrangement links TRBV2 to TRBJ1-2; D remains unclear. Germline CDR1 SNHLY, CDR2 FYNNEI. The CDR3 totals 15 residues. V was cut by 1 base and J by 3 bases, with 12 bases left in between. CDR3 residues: CASSEEAGRYYGYTF. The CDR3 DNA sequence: TGTGCCAGCAGTGAAGAGGCGGGCCGCTACTATGGCTACACCTTC.

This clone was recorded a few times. The CDR3 bases are TGTGCCAGCTCACGGCGTGAGAGGAGTTTAAGCACAGATACGCAGTATTTT. The encoded protein is CASSRRERSLSTDTQYF. The chain carries TRBV18 and TRBJ2-3, with no clear D. V was cut by 4 bases and J by 0 bases, with 17 bases left in between. This CDR3 is built from 17 residues. Looked up from germline, CDR1 is KGHSH and CDR2 is LQKENI. Variable domain in full (rest from reference TRBV18 and TRBJ2-3): NAGVMQNPRHLVRRRGQEARLRCSPMKGHSHVYWYRQLPEEGLKFMVYLQKENIIDESGMPKERFSAEFPKEGPSILRIQQVVRGDSAAYFCASSRRERSLSTDTQYFGPGTRLTVL.

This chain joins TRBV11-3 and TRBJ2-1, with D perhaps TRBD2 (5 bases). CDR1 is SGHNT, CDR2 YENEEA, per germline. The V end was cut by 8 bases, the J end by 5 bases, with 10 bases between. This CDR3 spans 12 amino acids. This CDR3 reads CASRGSDNEQFF. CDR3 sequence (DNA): TGTGCCAGCCGTGGTAGCGACAATGAGCAGTTCTTC.

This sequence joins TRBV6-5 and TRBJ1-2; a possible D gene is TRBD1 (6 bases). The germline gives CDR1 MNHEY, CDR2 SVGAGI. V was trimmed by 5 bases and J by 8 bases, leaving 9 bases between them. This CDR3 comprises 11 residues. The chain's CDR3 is CASSTGHGYTF. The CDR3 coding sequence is TGTGCCAGCAGTACGGGACACGGCTACACCTTC.

Here the CDR3 reads CASSSGTPAYEQYF. In nucleotides, the CDR3 is TGTGCCAGCAGCTCCGGGACACCTGCCTACGAGCAGTACTTC. The chain joins TRBV7-8 to TRBJ2-7; possibly TRBD1 for D (6 bases). The CDR3 is made up of 14 amino acids. The V gene lost 4 bases and the J gene lost 2 bases, with 12 bases spanning the gap. In germline, CDR1 is SGHVS, CDR2 FQNEAQ.

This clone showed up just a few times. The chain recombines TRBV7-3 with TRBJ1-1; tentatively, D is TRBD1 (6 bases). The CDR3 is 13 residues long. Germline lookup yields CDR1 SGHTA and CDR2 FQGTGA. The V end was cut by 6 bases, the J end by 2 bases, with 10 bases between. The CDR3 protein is CASRLDSNTEAFF. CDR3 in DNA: TGTGCCAGCAGACTGGACAGCAACACTGAAGCTTTCTTT.

Here the CDR3 DNA reads TGTGCCAGCAGTTTCCCCGACAGGGCGAATAGCAATCAGCCCCAGCATTTT. It translates to CASSFPDRANSNQPQHF. The chain couples TRBV28 to TRBJ1-5, with 7 bases identical to TRBD1. This CDR3 region has 17 residues. Trimming cost V 3 bases and J 0 bases; bases outside gene matches: 8. Germline assignment: CDR1 MDHEN and CDR2 SYDVKM.

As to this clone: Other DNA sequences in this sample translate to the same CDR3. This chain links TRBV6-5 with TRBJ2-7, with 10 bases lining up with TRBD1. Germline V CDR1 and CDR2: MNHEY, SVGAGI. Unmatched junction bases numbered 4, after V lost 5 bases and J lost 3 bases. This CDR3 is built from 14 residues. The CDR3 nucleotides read TGTGCCAGCAGTACCGGGACAGGGGTCTACGAGCAGTACTTC. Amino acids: CASSTGTGVYEQYF.

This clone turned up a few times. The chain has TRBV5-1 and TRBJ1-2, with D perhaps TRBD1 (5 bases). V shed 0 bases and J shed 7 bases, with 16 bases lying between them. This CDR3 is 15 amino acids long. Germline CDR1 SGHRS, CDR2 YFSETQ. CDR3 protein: CASSLARGGVSGYTF. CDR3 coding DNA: TGCGCCAGCAGCTTGGCTCGTGGGGGGGTGAGTGGCTACACCTTC.

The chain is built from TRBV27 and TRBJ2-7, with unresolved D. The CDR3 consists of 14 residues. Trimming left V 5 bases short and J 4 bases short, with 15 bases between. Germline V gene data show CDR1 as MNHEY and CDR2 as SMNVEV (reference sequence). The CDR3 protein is CASSPRSGQYEQYV. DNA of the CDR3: TGTGCCAGCAGTCCTCGTAGTGGGCAGTACGAGCAGTACGTC.

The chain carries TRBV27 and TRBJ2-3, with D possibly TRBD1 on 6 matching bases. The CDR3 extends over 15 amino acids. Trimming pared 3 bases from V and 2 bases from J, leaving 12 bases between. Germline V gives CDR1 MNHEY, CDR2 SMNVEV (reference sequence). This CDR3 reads CASSLQGRPTDTQYF. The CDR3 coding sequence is TGTGCCAGCAGTTTGCAGGGGCGACCCACAGATACGCAGTATTTT.

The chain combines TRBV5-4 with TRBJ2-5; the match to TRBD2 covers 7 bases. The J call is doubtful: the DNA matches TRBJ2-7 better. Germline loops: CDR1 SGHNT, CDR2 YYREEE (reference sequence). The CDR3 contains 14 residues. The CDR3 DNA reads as TGTGCCAGCAACCGCTGGGGACTACCTTACGAGCAGTACTTC. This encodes CASNRWGLPYEQYF.

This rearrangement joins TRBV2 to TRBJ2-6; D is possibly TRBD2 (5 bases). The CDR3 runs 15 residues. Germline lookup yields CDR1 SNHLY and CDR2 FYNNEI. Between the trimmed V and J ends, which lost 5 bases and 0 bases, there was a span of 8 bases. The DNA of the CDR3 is TGTGCCAGCAGTACTAGGACCTCTGGGGCCAACGTCCTGACTTTC. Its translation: CASSTRTSGANVLTF.

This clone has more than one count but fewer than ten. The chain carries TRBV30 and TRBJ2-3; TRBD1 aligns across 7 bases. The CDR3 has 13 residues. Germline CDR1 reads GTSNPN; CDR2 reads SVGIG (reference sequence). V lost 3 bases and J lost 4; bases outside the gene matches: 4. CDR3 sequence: CAWRRQGADTQYF. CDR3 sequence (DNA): TGTGCCTGGAGGAGGCAGGGGGCAGATACGCAGTATTTT.

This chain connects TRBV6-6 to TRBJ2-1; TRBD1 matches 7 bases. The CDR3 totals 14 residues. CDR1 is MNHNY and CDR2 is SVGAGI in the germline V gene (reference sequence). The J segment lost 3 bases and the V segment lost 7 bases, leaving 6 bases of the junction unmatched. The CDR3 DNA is TGTGCCAGCAAAGTTCGACAGGGCTACAATGAGCAGTTCTTC. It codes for CASKVRQGYNEQFF.

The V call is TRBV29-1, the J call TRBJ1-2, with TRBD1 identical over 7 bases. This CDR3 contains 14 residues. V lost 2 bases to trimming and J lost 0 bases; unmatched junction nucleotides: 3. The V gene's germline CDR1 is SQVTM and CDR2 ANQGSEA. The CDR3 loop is CSVEWDRANYGYTF. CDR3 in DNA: TGCAGCGTTGAATGGGACAGAGCTAACTATGGCTACACCTTC.

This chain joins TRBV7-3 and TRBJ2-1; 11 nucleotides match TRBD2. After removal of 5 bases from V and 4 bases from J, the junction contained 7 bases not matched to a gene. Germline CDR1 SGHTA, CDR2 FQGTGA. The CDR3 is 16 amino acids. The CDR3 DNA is TGTGCCAGCAGCCCCACTAGCGGGAGTCTGTACAATGAGCAGTTCTTC. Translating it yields CASSPTSGSLYNEQFF. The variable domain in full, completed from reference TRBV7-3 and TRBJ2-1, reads GAGVSQTPSNKVTEKGKYVELRCDPISGHTALYWYRQSLGQGPEFLIYFQGTGAADDSGLPNDRFFAVRPEGSVSTLKIQRTERGDSAVYLCASSPTSGSLYNEQFFGPGTRLTVL.

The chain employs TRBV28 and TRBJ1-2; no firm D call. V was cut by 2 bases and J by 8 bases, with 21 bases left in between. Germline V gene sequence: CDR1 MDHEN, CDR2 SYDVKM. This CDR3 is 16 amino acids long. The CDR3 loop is CASSLRPRREGYGYTF. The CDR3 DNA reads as TGTGCCAGCAGTTTACGTCCCCGGAGGGAGGGATACGGCTACACCTTC.

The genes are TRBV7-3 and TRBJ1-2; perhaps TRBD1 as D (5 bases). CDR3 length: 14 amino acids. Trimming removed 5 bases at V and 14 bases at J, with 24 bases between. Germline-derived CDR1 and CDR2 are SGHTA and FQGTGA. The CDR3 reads CASSQGLGSHKHTF. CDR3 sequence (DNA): TGTGCCAGCAGCCAGGGCCTCGGGTCACACAAGCATACCTTC.

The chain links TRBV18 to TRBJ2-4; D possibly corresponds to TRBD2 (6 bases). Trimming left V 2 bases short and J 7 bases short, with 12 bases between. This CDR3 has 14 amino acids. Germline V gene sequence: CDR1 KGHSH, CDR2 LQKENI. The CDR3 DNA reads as TGTGCCAGCTCACCAGATAGGGAGGTGAACATTCAGTACTTC. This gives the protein CASSPDREVNIQYF.

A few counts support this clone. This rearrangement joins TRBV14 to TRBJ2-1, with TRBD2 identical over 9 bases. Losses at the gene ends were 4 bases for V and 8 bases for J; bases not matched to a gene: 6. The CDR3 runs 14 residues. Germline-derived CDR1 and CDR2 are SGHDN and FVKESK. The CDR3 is CASSRNSGRDEQFF. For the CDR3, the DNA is TGTGCCAGCAGCCGGAATAGCGGGAGAGATGAGCAGTTCTTC.

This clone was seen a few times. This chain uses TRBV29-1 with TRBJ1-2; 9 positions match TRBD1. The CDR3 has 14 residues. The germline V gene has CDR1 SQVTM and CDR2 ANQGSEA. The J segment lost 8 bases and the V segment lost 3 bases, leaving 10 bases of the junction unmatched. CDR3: CSVESWGQGGGYTF. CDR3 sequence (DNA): TGCAGCGTTGAGTCCTGGGGACAGGGCGGAGGCTACACCTTC.

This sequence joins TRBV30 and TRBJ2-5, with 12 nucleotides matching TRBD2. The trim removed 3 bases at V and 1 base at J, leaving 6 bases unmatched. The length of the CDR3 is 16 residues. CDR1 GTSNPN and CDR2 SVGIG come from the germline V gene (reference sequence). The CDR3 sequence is CAWREGLAGLQETQYF. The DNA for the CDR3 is TGTGCCTGGAGGGAGGGACTAGCGGGCCTCCAAGAGACCCAGTACTTC.